The clone carrying this T cell receptor (beta chain) was detected ten times or more. This specimen comes from a study of T-cell reconstitution after alpha-beta-depleted transplantation in children. The TCRbeta library incorporated unique molecular identifiers. MiXCR was run by TCRdb on the PCR reads, yielding one entry per CDR3 protein. The sample lists roughly 100,000 distinct CDR3 sequences; roughly 8.3% were seen once. Trimming took off 6 bases at V and 4 bases at J, with 13 bases between the two ends. The CDR3 runs to 14 residues. The chain combines TRBV12-3 or TRBV12-4 with TRBJ2-4, with D perhaps matching TRBD2 (6 bases). This TCR was sampled from a human donor who donated a stem cell graft to a child with congenital amegakaryocytic thrombocytopenia. The sequencing used PBMCs from the stem cell graft donor, collected from the stem cell graft. DNA of the CDR3: TGTGCCAGCAGCCCTGGGACTCGTAAAAACATTCAGTACTTC. It is translated as CASSPGTRKNIQYF.